The text below deals with one TCR beta chain. The antigen is not known. This record comes from a study of cytomegalovirus exposure and HLA in healthy donors. Study-wide results and limits: Later on, an analysis found that several of the most significant clusters appeared to be linked to common viral pathogens, which included parvovirus B19. Being productive about 87% or about 30% of the time was typical of most TCR beta V segments in an earlier analysis.

This CDR3 spans 13 amino acids. V shed 5 bases and J shed 6 bases, with 13 bases lying between them. CDR1 and CDR2 from the germline V gene are SGHRS and YFSETQ. Use of 60 Vbeta and 13 Jbeta primers characterized the PCR. Some clones are missing from TCRdb's copy, which holds only in-frame ones; the method was immunoSEQ multiplex PCR. The sample contains about 98,000 clones, around 80% of which appear only once. The material sequenced was PBMCs. V is TRBV5-1 and J is TRBJ2-3; D is possibly TRBD1 (8 bases). The sequence was obtained from a man aged 40-50 years in good health and CMV-seronegative. The DNA of the CDR3 is TGCGCCAGCAGACAGGGGGGGACGGATACGCAGTATTTT. It specifies CASRQGGTDTQYF.